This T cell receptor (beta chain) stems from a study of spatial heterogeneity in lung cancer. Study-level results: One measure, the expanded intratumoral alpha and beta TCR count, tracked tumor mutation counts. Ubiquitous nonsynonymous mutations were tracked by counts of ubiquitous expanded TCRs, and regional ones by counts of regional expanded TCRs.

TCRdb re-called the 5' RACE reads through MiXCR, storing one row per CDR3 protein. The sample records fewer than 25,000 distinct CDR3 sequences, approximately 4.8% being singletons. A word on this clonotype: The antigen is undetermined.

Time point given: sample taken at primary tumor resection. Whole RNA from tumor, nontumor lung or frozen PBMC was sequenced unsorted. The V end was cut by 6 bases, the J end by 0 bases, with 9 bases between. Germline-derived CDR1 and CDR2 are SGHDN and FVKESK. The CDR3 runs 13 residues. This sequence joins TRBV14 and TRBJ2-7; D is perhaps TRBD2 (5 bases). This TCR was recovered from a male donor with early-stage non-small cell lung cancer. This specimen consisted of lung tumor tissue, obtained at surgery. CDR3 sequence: CASRRAGSYEQYF. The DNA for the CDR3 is TGTGCCAGCAGAAGGGCGGGCTCCTACGAGCAGTACTTC. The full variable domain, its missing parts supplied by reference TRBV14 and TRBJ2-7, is EAGVTQFPSHSVIEKGQTVTLRCDPISGHDNLYWYRRVMGKEIKFLLHFVKESKQDESGMPNNRFLAERTGGTYSTLKVQPAELEDSGVYFCASRRAGSYEQYFGPGTRLTVT.